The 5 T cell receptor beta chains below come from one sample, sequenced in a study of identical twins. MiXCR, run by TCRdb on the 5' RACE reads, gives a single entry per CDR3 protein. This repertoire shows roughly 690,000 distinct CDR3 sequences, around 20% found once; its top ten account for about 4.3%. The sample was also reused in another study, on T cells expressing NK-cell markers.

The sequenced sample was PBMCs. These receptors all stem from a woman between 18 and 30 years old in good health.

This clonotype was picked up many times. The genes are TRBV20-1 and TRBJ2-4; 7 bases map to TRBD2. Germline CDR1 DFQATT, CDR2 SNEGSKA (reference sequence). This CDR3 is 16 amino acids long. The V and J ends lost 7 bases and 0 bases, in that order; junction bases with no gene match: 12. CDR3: CSVARWGGLAKNIQYF. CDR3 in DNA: TGCAGTGTTGCAAGGTGGGGGGGTTTAGCCAAAAACATTCAGTACTTC.

CDR3 amino acids: CASSLEPPDTQYF. The DNA for the CDR3 is TGTGCCAGCAGCTTGGAGCCCCCAGATACGCAGTATTTT. This chain uses TRBV13 with TRBJ2-3; D is unclear. The CDR3 is 13 amino acids. CDR1 is PRHDT, CDR2 FYEKMQ, per germline (reference sequence). Trimming took 3 bases from V and 4 from J, leaving 8 bases between them. Full variable domain (remainder filled in from reference TRBV13 and TRBJ2-3): AAGVIQSPRHLIKEKRETATLKCYPIPRHDTVYWYQQGPGQDPQFLISFYEKMQSDKGSIPDRFSAQQFSDYHSELNMSSLELGDSALYFCASSLEPPDTQYFGPGTRLTVL.

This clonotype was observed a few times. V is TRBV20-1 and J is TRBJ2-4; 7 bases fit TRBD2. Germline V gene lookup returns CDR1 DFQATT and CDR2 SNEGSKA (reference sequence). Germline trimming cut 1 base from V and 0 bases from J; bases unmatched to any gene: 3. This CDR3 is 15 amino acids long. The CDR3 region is CSARVASGAKNIQYF. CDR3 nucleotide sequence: TGCAGTGCTAGAGTGGCTAGCGGAGCCAAAAACATTCAGTACTTC.

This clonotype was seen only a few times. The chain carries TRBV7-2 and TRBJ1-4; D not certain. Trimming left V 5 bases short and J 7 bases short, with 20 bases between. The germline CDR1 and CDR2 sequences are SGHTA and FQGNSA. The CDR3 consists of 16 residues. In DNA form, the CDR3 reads TGTGCCAGCAGCCCCTCCAGCACAGCCGGAGGTGAAAAACTGTTTTTT. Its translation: CASSPSSTAGGEKLFF.

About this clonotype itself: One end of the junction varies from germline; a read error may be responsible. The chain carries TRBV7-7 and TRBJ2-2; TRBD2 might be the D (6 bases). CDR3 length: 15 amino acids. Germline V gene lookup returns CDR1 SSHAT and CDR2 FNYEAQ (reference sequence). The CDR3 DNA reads TGTGCTAGCAGCTTGGCGGGGTCCGCCACCGGGGAGCTGTTTTTT. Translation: CASSLAGSATGELFF.